The 7 T cell receptor beta chains below were found in one sample sequenced in a study of multiple sclerosis patients with progressive multifocal leukoencephalopathy. The method was immunoSEQ multiplex PCR; TCRdb's version includes in-frame clones alone and lacks a portion of them. The sample consists of more than 25,000 clones, around 89% of them appearing once. Time point given: before natalizumab initiation. Specimen: PBMCs. The source is a human donor with multiple sclerosis.

This rearrangement joins TRBV30 to TRBJ1-1; D not resolved. The CDR3 runs to 11 residues. Looked up from germline, CDR1 is GTSNPN and CDR2 is SVGIG (reference sequence). V lost 3 bases and J lost 1, with 3 bases in between. The CDR3 bases are TGTGCCTGGAGGTGGAACACTGAAGCTTTCTTT. Encoded protein: CAWRWNTEAFF.

This clone was seen only once. The chain carries TRBV5-4 and TRBJ1-3; unclear D gene. Looked up from germline, CDR1 is SGHNT and CDR2 is YYREEE (reference sequence). V shed 0 bases and J shed 0 bases, with 7 bases lying between them. The CDR3 loop spans 15 amino acids. The CDR3, as DNA: TGTGCCAGCAGCTTGGGCGGCATCTCTGGAAACACCATATATTTT. Its protein is CASSLGGISGNTIYF.

The gene calls are TRBV19 and TRBJ2-3; D may be TRBD1 (6 bases). CDR1 LNHDA and CDR2 SQIVND come from the germline V gene (reference sequence). The CDR3 extends over 15 amino acids. Trimming removed 5 bases from V and 5 bases from J, with 17 bases in between. The CDR3 DNA sequence: TGTGCCAGTAGTTCTTCATCAGGGGCGAAAGATACGCAGTATTTT. This translates into CASSSSSGAKDTQYF.

This sequence joins TRBV6-1 and TRBJ1-1; D is undetermined. The CDR3 is made up of 16 amino acids. The germline V gene encodes CDR1 MNHNS and CDR2 SASEGT. V was clipped by 2 bases and J by 3 bases, with 16 bases between them. CDR3 in amino acids: CASSERWQSRYTEAFF. As DNA, the CDR3 is TGTGCCAGCAGTGAACGGTGGCAATCCCGGTACACTGAAGCTTTCTTT.

The rearrangement joins TRBV11-2 to TRBJ1-1; the match to TRBD1 covers 7 bases. The CDR3 loop spans 15 amino acids. Germline V gene lookup returns CDR1 SGHAT and CDR2 FQNNGV. The ends lost 4 bases at V and 4 bases at J; junction bases unmatched: 9. CDR3 sequence reads: CASSSRTGTFTEAFF. DNA of the CDR3: TGTGCCAGCAGCTCGCGGACAGGAACCTTCACTGAAGCTTTCTTT.

The rearrangement links TRBV7-9 to TRBJ1-1; D is undetermined. This CDR3 has 14 amino acids. Looked up from germline, CDR1 is SEHNR and CDR2 is FQNEAQ (reference sequence). Between the trimmed V and J ends, which lost 2 bases and 7 bases, there was a span of 14 bases. The DNA of the CDR3 is TGTGCCAGCAGCTTAAGGTCAAGGCCACTTGAAGCTTTCTTT. As protein: CASSLRSRPLEAFF.

The rearrangement joins TRBV6-1 to TRBJ1-2; the match to TRBD1 covers 9 bases. CDR1 is MNHNS, CDR2 SASEGT, per germline. The CDR3 consists of 13 residues. V lost 11 bases, J lost 3 bases, and 7 bases stayed unmatched. The CDR3 bases are TGTGCCGGCAAACAGGGGGCGTACTATGGCTACACCTTC. Translation gives CAGKQGAYYGYTF.